This entry lists 30 T cell receptor beta chains sequenced from one sample in a study of blood T cell repertoires in COVID-19. TCRdb's table, derived via immunoSEQ multiplex PCR, lists solely in-frame clones and lacks some. The top ten hold 12% of the sample, which has over 100,000 clones, 84% seen once. Sample: peripheral blood. The source of these receptors is a woman aged 60 to 75 with acute or convalescent COVID-19.

The chain links TRBV28 to TRBJ2-6; the D gene is possibly TRBD2 (6 bases). Germline V gene sequence: CDR1 MDHEN, CDR2 SYDVKM. The CDR3 is made up of 16 amino acids. Trimming cost V 6 bases and J 0 bases, with 12 bases left between them. In nucleotides, the CDR3 is TGTGCCAGCAGCGGAGGGGCGATCTCTGGGGCCAACGTCCTGACTTTC. Protein: CASSGGAISGANVLTF. Looking up the rest from reference TRBV28 and TRBJ2-6 gives the full variable domain: DVKVTQSSRYLVKRTGEKVFLECVQDMDHENMFWYRQDPGLGLRLIYFSYDVKMKEKGDIPEGYSVSREKKERFSLILESASTNQTSMYLCASSGGAISGANVLTFGAGSRLTVL.

V gene TRBV19 combines with J gene TRBJ1-6, with TRBD1 identical over 8 bases. This CDR3 is built from 16 residues. The V and J ends lost 5 bases and 6 bases, in that order; junction bases with no gene match: 9. Germline V gene data show CDR1 as LNHDA and CDR2 as SQIVND (reference sequence). The CDR3 coding sequence is TGTGCCAGTAGTTCTAGGGACAGGATGGTTAATTCACCCCTCCACTTT. This translates into CASSSRDRMVNSPLHF.

The chain joins TRBV7-3 to TRBJ2-2; TRBD1 aligns across 10 bases. Trimming cost V 4 bases and J 4 bases; bases outside gene matches: 3. This CDR3 comprises 15 residues. Germline V CDR1 and CDR2: SGHTA, FQGTGA. The CDR3 sequence: CASSSTGGRTGELFF. CDR3 nucleotide sequence: TGTGCCAGCAGCTCGACAGGGGGCCGCACCGGGGAGCTGTTTTTT.

This chain joins TRBV11-2 and TRBJ1-1; TRBD1 matches at 8 bases. The V gene's germline CDR1 is SGHAT and CDR2 FQNNGV. V was clipped by 0 bases and J by 4 bases; unmatched bases: 16. The CDR3 has 19 amino acids. This chain's CDR3 is CASSLDLLGQASPGTEAFF. CDR3 coding DNA: TGTGCCAGCAGCTTAGATCTATTGGGACAGGCGTCCCCGGGCACTGAAGCTTTCTTT.

This clone was seen only once. The V and J genes are TRBV5-1 and TRBJ1-2; 9 bases map to TRBD1. In germline, CDR1 is SGHRS, CDR2 YFSETQ. Unmatched junction bases numbered 12, after V lost 5 bases and J lost 4 bases. The CDR3 runs 16 residues. CDR3: CASRGGQGPLGYGYTF. In DNA form, the CDR3 reads TGCGCCAGCAGGGGGGGACAGGGCCCCCTGGGCTATGGCTACACCTTC.

The gene calls are TRBV18 and TRBJ2-3; a weak D match, TRBD2 (6 bases). Trimming removed 0 bases at V and 0 bases at J, with 7 bases between. This CDR3 is 15 amino acids long. Germline loops: CDR1 KGHSH, CDR2 LQKENI. The CDR3 region is CASSPPSGSTDTQYF. Here the CDR3 DNA reads TGTGCCAGCTCACCACCCAGCGGGAGCACAGATACGCAGTATTTT.

The chain couples TRBV28 to TRBJ1-2; 9 nucleotides line up with TRBD1. There are 11 residues in the CDR3. Looked up from germline, CDR1 is MDHEN and CDR2 is SYDVKM. V trimming: 11 bases; J trimming: 7 bases; junction bases outside the gene matches: 5. CDR3 nucleotides: TGTGCCGCAAGGGACAGGGCTGGCTACACCTTC. Its translation is CAARDRAGYTF.

The rearrangement links TRBV19 to TRBJ1-5, with D perhaps TRBD1 (6 bases). V shed 7 bases and J shed 7 bases, with 11 bases lying between them. The germline gives CDR1 LNHDA, CDR2 SQIVND (reference sequence). The CDR3 sequence is 12 residues long. The CDR3 coding sequence is TGTGCCAGTAAAGGGGGTTTCCAGCCCCAGCATTTT. Translation: CASKGGFQPQHF.

This clone was seen a handful of times. CDR3 sequence: CASSQDQGMGTEAFF. The CDR3 DNA reads as TGTGCCAGCAGCCAAGATCAGGGCATGGGCACTGAAGCTTTCTTT. The rearrangement uses TRBV3-1 (or the pseudogene TRBV3-2) and TRBJ1-1; the D gene is possibly TRBD1 (5 bases). Germline CDR1 reads LGHDT; CDR2 reads YNNKEL (reference sequence). This CDR3 has 15 amino acids. Trimming pared 0 bases from V and 4 bases from J, leaving 12 bases between.

The V call is TRBV5-4, the J call TRBJ2-3; D might be TRBD1 (6 bases). The CDR3 length is 13 residues. Germline-derived CDR1 and CDR2 are SGHNT and YYREEE (reference sequence). Trimming stripped 5 bases from V and 8 bases from J, with 15 bases between. CDR3 amino acids: CASSNTGLGTQYF. In DNA form, the CDR3 reads TGTGCCAGCAGTAATACAGGGTTGGGTACGCAGTATTTT.

Here the CDR3 DNA reads TGTGCCTGGAGTGTACACCTAGCGGGAAAAGAGACCCAGTACTTC. It yields the protein CAWSVHLAGKETQYF. The J gene is TRBJ2-5, the V gene TRBV30, with 9 bases lining up with TRBD2. CDR3 size: 15 residues. Losses at the gene ends were 0 bases for V and 3 bases for J; bases not matched to a gene: 5. Germline V gives CDR1 GTSNPN, CDR2 SVGIG (reference sequence). Variable domain in full (rest from reference TRBV30 and TRBJ2-5): SQTIHQWPATLVQPVGSPLSLECTVEGTSNPNLYWYRQAAGRGLQLLFYSVGIGQISSEVPQNLSASRPQDRQFILSSKKLLLSDSGFYLCAWSVHLAGKETQYFGPGTRLLVL.

The chain links TRBV27 to TRBJ1-2; 9 positions agree with TRBD1. With V trimmed by 6 bases and J by 7 bases, 6 bases remained unmatched. This CDR3 region has 13 residues. Germline V gives CDR1 MNHEY, CDR2 SMNVEV (reference sequence). The CDR3 coding sequence is TGTGCCAGCAGCAAGGACAGGGGTGGTGGCTACACCTTC. It codes for CASSKDRGGGYTF.

The CDR3 is CASSPTLPGTEAFF. The DNA for the CDR3 is TGTGCCAGCAGTCCCACACTGCCGGGGACTGAAGCTTTCTTT. The gene calls are TRBV6-5 and TRBJ1-1; D is uncertain. Trimming cost V 5 bases and J 5 bases, with 15 bases left between them. The germline V gene has CDR1 MNHEY and CDR2 SVGAGI. The length of the CDR3 is 14 residues.

The chain uses TRBV10-3 and TRBJ1-5, with D possibly being TRBD1 (5 bases). The germline gives CDR1 ENHRY, CDR2 SYGVKD. The CDR3 is 14 residues long. V lost 2 bases and J 3 bases, leaving 8 bases between the germline ends. The CDR3 spells CAISEATDNQPQHF. CDR3 nucleotides: TGTGCCATCAGTGAGGCGACAGACAATCAGCCCCAGCATTTT.

V is TRBV30 and J is TRBJ1-2; the D gene is possibly TRBD1 (5 bases). CDR1 and CDR2 (germline): GTSNPN, SVGIG (reference sequence). CDR3 length: 16 amino acids. Trimming took off 6 bases at V and 1 base at J, with 21 bases between the two ends. The CDR3 sequence is CACRGERQTFNYGYTF. The CDR3 DNA reads as TGTGCCTGCCGGGGGGAGCGGCAGACTTTTAACTATGGCTACACCTTC.

The chain links TRBV6-2 or TRBV6-3 to TRBJ2-7, with TRBD1 matching over 8 bases. This CDR3 has 14 amino acids. Germline CDR1 and CDR2: MNHEY and SVGEGT. V lost 4 bases, J lost 6 bases, and 8 bases stayed unmatched. The CDR3 here is CASSLQGAAIEQYV. CDR3 DNA: TGTGCCAGCAGTTTGCAGGGGGCGGCAATCGAGCAGTACGTC.

The chain carries TRBV5-1 and TRBJ1-4; a weak D match, TRBD1 (5 bases). Looked up from germline, CDR1 is SGHRS and CDR2 is YFSETQ. The CDR3 is 17 amino acids. The germline V and J ends were trimmed by 0 bases and 0 bases, with 12 bases remaining between them. The CDR3 loop is CASSLGDYLATNEKLFF. DNA of the CDR3: TGCGCCAGCAGCTTGGGGGACTACCTTGCAACTAATGAAAAACTGTTTTTT. Using reference TRBV5-1 and TRBJ1-4 for the parts outside the CDR3, the full variable domain is KAGVTQTPRYLIKTRGQQVTLSCSPISGHRSVSWYQQTPGQGLQFLFEYFSETQRNKGNFPGRFSGRQFSNSRSEMNVSTLELGDSALYLCASSLGDYLATNEKLFFGSGTQLSVL.

The CDR3 sequence: CASSLDNRQETQYF. In DNA form, the CDR3 reads TGCGCCAGCAGCTTGGATAACAGACAAGAGACCCAGTACTTC. The V gene is TRBV5-1, the J gene TRBJ2-5, with D unclear. The CDR3 sequence is 14 residues long. Trimming removed 0 bases at V and 2 bases at J, with 8 bases between. Per the germline V gene, CDR1 is SGHRS and CDR2 is YFSETQ.

The gene calls are TRBV9 and TRBJ2-7; D is unclear. Trimming took 3 bases from V and 6 from J, leaving 16 bases between them. Germline loops: CDR1 SGDLS, CDR2 YYNGEE. This CDR3 has 14 amino acids. The CDR3 DNA reads TGTGCCAGCAGCGGGCCCACGGCCTCGGGCGAGCAGTACTTC. It is translated as CASSGPTASGEQYF.

V and J are TRBV4-1 and TRBJ1-6; D not certain. The CDR3 spans 16 residues. V was shortened by 0 bases and J by 7 bases, with 13 bases between the two germline ends. Germline lookup yields CDR1 MGHRA and CDR2 YSYEKL. The CDR3 protein is CASSQDSFRENSPLHF. In nucleotides, the CDR3 is TGCGCCAGCAGCCAAGATAGTTTCCGGGAAAATTCACCCCTCCACTTT.

The chain is built from TRBV11-2 and TRBJ1-3; D perhaps matches TRBD1 (5 bases). The V gene's germline CDR1 is SGHAT and CDR2 FQNNGV. V was shortened by 5 bases and J by 4 bases, with 12 bases between the two germline ends. CDR3 size: 14 residues. The CDR3, as DNA: TGTGCCAGCAGCGGAGGGGCGGCGGGAAACACCATATATTTT. This codes for CASSGGAAGNTIYF. Supplemented by reference TRBV11-2 and TRBJ1-3, the full variable domain reads EAGVAQSPRYKIIEKRQSVAFWCNPISGHATLYWYQQILGQGPKLLIQFQNNGVVDDSQLPKDRFSAERLKGVDSTLKIQPAKLEDSAVYLCASSGGAAGNTIYFGEGSWLTVV.

The rearrangement uses TRBV15 and TRBJ1-2; D is unclear. This CDR3 is built from 15 residues. Germline CDR1 LNHNV, CDR2 YYDKDF (reference sequence). Trimming cost V 4 bases and J 4 bases, with 16 bases left between them. DNA for the CDR3: TGTGCCACCAGCACACGACACCCTCCTGGCTATGGCTACACCTTC. It is translated as CATSTRHPPGYGYTF.

V is TRBV28 and J is TRBJ2-1; no reliable D call. The V end was cut by 6 bases, the J end by 3 bases, with 3 bases between. CDR3 length: 11 amino acids. Per the germline V gene, CDR1 is MDHEN and CDR2 is SYDVKM. Here the CDR3 reads CASSRYNEQFF. The CDR3 DNA sequence: TGTGCCAGCAGCCGCTACAATGAGCAGTTCTTC.

This clone has just one count. The chain couples TRBV19 to TRBJ1-1; 8 bases are a match to TRBD1. Germline-derived CDR1 and CDR2 are LNHDA and SQIVND (reference sequence). Trimming at V came to 7 bases and at J to 1 base, leaving 5 bases not matched to a gene. The CDR3 length is 14 residues. CDR3 residues: CASTPQGGNTEAFF. CDR3 sequence (DNA): TGTGCCAGTACCCCACAGGGGGGGAACACTGAAGCTTTCTTT. The whole variable domain, filled in from reference TRBV19 and TRBJ1-1, reads DGGITQSPKYLFRKEGQNVTLSCEQNLNHDAMYWYRQDPGQGLRLIYYSQIVNDFQKGDIAEGYSVSREKKESFPLTVTSAQKNPTAFYLCASTPQGGNTEAFFGQGTRLTVV.

CDR3 sequence (DNA): TGTGCCAGCAGTACACGTAGGGACAGGGGAAACTATGGCTACACCTTC. Translation gives CASSTRRDRGNYGYTF. This chain joins TRBV2 and TRBJ1-2; 10 bases fit TRBD1. The CDR3 is made up of 16 amino acids. Losses at the gene ends were 5 bases for V and 2 bases for J; bases not matched to a gene: 8. Per the germline V gene, CDR1 is SNHLY and CDR2 is FYNNEI.

This clone has more than one count but fewer than ten. This chain joins TRBV7-9 and TRBJ1-5; D not certain. There are 14 residues in the CDR3. V lost 5 bases and J lost 7, with 15 bases in between. The germline gives CDR1 SEHNR, CDR2 FQNEAQ (reference sequence). The CDR3 DNA is TGTGCCAGCAGCCCCCCGGGGTTAAACCAGCCCCAGCATTTT. This translates into CASSPPGLNQPQHF.

V is TRBV2 and J is TRBJ1-3, with 9 bases lining up with TRBD1. The CDR3 is 14 amino acids. Germline V gene data show CDR1 as SNHLY and CDR2 as FYNNEI. V gave up 6 bases and J gave up 6 bases; unmatched junction bases: 6. CDR3 residues: CASRGRTGENTIYF. In DNA form, the CDR3 reads TGTGCCAGCAGGGGAAGGACAGGGGAAAACACCATATATTTT.

The chain joins TRBV3-1 (or the pseudogene TRBV3-2) to TRBJ1-2, with TRBD1 as a possible D gene (5 bases). Trimming pared 1 base from V and 8 bases from J, leaving 14 bases between. This CDR3 comprises 14 residues. Germline V gene data show CDR1 as LGHDT and CDR2 as YNNKEL (reference sequence). CDR3 nucleotides: TGTGCCAGCAGCCAAGGGGGCCGGGCGTACGGCTACACCTTC. Amino acids: CASSQGGRAYGYTF.

The chain's CDR3 is CASSLDSFNEQFF. In nucleotides, the CDR3 is TGTGCCAGCAGCTTAGACAGTTTCAATGAGCAGTTCTTC. V is TRBV9 and J is TRBJ2-1; TRBD1 is a possible D gene (5 bases). V was clipped by 4 bases and J by 6 bases, with 11 bases between them. The CDR3 extends over 13 amino acids. Germline assignment: CDR1 SGDLS and CDR2 YYNGEE.

V gene TRBV7-2 combines with J gene TRBJ1-5; 9 bases are a match to TRBD1. This CDR3 contains 15 residues. V shed 2 bases, J shed 7 bases, and the junction held 6 bases outside the gene matches. Germline lookup yields CDR1 SGHTA and CDR2 FQGNSA. CDR3 loop: CASSLWTGDRQPQHF. The CDR3 bases are TGTGCCAGCAGCTTATGGACAGGGGATCGACAGCCCCAGCATTTT.